This TCR beta chain was sequenced in a study of CD4 T cells in relation to SARS-CoV-2 and coronaviruses. Across the study: A couple of subjects were Hispanic; patients were seven to nine males and a handful of females. The study, taken as a whole, reports: Culture-expanded clones reflect memory recall rather than primary priming during culture.

This CDR3 contains 14 residues. Germline CDR1 SEHNR, CDR2 FQNEAQ (reference sequence). V lost 5 bases and J 2 bases, leaving 12 bases between the germline ends. Naive and memory CD4+ T cells were separated from cryopreserved PBMCs. On this clone: Its specificity is not known.

Generated by immunoSEQ multiplex PCR, the TCRdb table keeps only in-frame clones and is missing some. The sample shows some 60,000 clones, about 90% of them seen only once. The TCR originated in an adult with COVID-19. The chain uses TRBV7-9 and TRBJ1-1, with a weak D call TRBD1 (5 bases). The sample taken for sequencing was naive CD4+ T cells from PBMCs. Regarding subset: naive CD4+ T cells isolated by negative enrichment. CDR3 amino acids: CASSPRDGNTEAFF. The CDR3 coding sequence is TGTGCCAGCAGCCCCCGGGACGGTAACACTGAAGCTTTCTTT.